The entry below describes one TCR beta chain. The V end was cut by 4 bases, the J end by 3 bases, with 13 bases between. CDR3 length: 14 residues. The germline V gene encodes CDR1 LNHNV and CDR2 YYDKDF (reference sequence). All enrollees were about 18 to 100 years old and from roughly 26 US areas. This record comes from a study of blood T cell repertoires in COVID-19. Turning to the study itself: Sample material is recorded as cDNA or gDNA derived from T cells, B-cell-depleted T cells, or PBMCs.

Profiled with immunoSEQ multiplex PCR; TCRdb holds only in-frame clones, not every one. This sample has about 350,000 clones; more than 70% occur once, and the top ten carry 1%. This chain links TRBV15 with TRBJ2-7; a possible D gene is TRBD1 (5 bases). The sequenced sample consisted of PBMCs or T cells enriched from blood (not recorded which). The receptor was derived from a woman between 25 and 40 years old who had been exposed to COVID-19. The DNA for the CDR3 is TGTGCCACCAGCATCAAGACAGAAGACTACGAGCAGTACTTC. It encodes CATSIKTEDYEQYF.